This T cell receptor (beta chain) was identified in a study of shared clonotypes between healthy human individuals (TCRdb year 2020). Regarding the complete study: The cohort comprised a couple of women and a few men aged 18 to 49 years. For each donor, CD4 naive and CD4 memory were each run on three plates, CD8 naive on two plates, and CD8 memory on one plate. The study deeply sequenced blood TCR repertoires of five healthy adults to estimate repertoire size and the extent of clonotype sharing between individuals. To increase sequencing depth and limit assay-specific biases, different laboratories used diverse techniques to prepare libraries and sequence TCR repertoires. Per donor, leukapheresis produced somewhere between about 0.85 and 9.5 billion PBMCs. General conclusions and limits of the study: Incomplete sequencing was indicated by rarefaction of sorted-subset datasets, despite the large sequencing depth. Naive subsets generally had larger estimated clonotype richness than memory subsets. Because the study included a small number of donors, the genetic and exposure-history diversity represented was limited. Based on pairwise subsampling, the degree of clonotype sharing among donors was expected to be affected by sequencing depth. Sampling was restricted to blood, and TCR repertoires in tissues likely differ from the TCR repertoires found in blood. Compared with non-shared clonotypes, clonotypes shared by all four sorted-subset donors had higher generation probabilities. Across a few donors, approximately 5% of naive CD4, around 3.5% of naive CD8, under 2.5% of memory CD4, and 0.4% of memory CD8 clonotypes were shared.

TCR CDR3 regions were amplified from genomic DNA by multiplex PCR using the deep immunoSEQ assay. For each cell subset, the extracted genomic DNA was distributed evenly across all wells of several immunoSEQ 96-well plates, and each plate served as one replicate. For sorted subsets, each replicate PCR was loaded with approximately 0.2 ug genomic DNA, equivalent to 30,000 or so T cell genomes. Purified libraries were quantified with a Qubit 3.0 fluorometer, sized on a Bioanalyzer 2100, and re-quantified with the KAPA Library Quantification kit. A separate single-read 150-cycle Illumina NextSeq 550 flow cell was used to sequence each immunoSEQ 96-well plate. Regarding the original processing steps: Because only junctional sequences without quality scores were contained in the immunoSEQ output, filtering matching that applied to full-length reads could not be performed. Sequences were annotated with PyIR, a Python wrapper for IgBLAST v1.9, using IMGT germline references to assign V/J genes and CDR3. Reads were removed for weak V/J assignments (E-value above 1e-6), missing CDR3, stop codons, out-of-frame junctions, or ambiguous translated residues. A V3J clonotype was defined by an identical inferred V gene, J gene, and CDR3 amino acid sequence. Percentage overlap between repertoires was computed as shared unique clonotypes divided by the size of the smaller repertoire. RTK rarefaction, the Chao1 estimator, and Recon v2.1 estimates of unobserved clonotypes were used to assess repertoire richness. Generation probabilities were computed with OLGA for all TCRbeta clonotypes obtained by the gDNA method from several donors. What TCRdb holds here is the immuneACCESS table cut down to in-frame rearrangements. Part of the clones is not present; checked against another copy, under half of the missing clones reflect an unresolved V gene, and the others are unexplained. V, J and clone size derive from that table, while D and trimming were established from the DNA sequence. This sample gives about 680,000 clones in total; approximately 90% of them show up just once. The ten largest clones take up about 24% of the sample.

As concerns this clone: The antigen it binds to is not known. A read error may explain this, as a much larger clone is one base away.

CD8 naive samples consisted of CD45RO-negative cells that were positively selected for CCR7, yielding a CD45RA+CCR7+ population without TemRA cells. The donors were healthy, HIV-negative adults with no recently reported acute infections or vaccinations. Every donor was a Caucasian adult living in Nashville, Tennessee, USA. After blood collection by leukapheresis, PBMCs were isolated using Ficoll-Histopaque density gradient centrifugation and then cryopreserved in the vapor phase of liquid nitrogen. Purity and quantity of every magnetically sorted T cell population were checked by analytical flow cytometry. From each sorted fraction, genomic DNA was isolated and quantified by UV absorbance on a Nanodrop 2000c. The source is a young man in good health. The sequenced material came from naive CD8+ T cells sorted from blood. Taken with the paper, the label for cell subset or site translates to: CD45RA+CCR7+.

The CDR3 is CASSPGTGELFF. The DNA sequence is TGTGCCAGCAGCCCAGGGACCGGGGAGCTGTTTTTT. The chain is made from TRBV5-6 and TRBJ2-2, and perhaps TRBD1 as D gene, on 5 matching bases. Inclusive of the bounding cysteine and phenylalanine, the CDR3 is 12 residues long. The sequence is cut down to CDR3 DNA, 36 bases in frame from base 1. Sequences SGHDT (CDR1) and YYEEEE (CDR2) are obtained from the germline V gene. At the junction V is shortened by 4 bases and J by 5 bases, with 6 bases in between.